This TCR beta chain was identified during a study of cytomegalovirus exposure and HLA in healthy donors. PCR amplification relied on 60 Vbeta primers (plus 13 Jbeta primers). Only in-frame clones appear in the TCRdb table, and some are missing; sequencing was by immunoSEQ multiplex PCR. The sample holds about 96,000 clones, 60% to 75% seen once. In this sample, this clone turned up a few times. Sequencing used PBMCs. This sequence was found in a woman aged 65 to 85 in good health and CMV-seropositive.

The chain's CDR3 is CASSSEGDTEAFF. The CDR3 DNA sequence: TGTGCCAGCAGTTCGGAAGGAGACACTGAAGCTTTCTTT. The chain links TRBV2 to TRBJ1-1, with D hard to call. Germline-derived CDR1 and CDR2 are SNHLY and FYNNEI. Trimming cost V 5 bases and J 3 bases, with 10 bases left between them. The CDR3 is 13 amino acids.